The 30 T cell receptor beta chains given below trace back to one sample, sequenced in a study of T cell changes during pregnancy in multiple sclerosis. Clones were read by immunoSEQ multiplex PCR, and TCRdb kept only the in-frame ones, dropping some. The data show 90,000 or so clones, about 91% seen once. The source was peripheral blood, collected before pregnancy. These receptors originate from a female donor with multiple sclerosis, enrolled in a pregnancy study.

This clone was recorded only once. The chain links TRBV7-6 to TRBJ2-1; perhaps TRBD1 as D (6 bases). The CDR3 length is 13 residues. Deletions cut 2 bases from V and 9 bases from J, with 11 bases between. In germline, CDR1 is SGHVS, CDR2 FNYEAQ. The DNA of the CDR3 is TGTGCCAGCAGCTTAAGGCCCAGGGGTGAGCAGTTCTTC. Translation gives CASSLRPRGEQFF.

V usage is TRBV29-1 and J usage is TRBJ1-5, with D perhaps matching TRBD1 (6 bases). Germline assignment: CDR1 SQVTM and CDR2 ANQGSEA. This CDR3 is built from 14 residues. The V gene lost 6 bases and the J gene lost 1 base, with 13 bases spanning the gap. CDR3 DNA: TGCAGCGTAACCACAGGGATGAGCAATCAGCCCCAGCATTTT. This encodes CSVTTGMSNQPQHF.

The J gene is TRBJ1-6, the V gene TRBV27; 8 positions match TRBD1. The ends lost 6 bases at V and 5 bases at J; junction bases unmatched: 12. Germline assignment: CDR1 MNHEY and CDR2 SMNVEV (reference sequence). There are 17 residues in the CDR3. The CDR3 DNA reads TGTGCCAGCAGCCCAACCCCAGGGGGCTCTGATAATTCACCCCTCCACTTT. It yields the protein CASSPTPGGSDNSPLHF.

The chain is built from TRBV27 and TRBJ2-1; 10 nucleotides align to TRBD2. This CDR3 has 15 residues. Germline values: CDR1 MNHEY, CDR2 SMNVEV (reference sequence). The V and J ends lost 6 bases and 7 bases, in that order; junction bases with no gene match: 9. In nucleotides, the CDR3 is TGTGCCAGCAGATTTTTACTAGCGGGAAGGAATGAGCAGTTCTTC. Protein sequence: CASRFLLAGRNEQFF.

This sequence joins TRBV7-8 and TRBJ2-5; 10 positions match TRBD1. The ends lost 1 base at V and 5 bases at J; junction bases unmatched: 1. From germline, CDR1 is SGHVS and CDR2 FQNEAQ. This CDR3 contains 14 residues. CDR3 in amino acids: CASSLGGQGETQYF. CDR3 sequence (DNA): TGTGCCAGCAGCTTAGGGGGACAGGGGGAGACCCAGTACTTC.

This chain uses TRBV11-3 with TRBJ2-1, with D perhaps TRBD1 (5 bases). This CDR3 has 13 residues. The germline gives CDR1 SGHNT, CDR2 YENEEA. V was trimmed by 5 bases and J by 8 bases, leaving 13 bases between them. CDR3 bases: TGTGCCAGCAGCCGACGCCCACAGGATGAGCAGTTCTTC. It codes for CASSRRPQDEQFF.

The gene calls are TRBV9 and TRBJ2-1; 9 positions agree with TRBD2. The germline V gene encodes CDR1 SGDLS and CDR2 YYNGEE. This CDR3 spans 13 amino acids. V lost 4 bases to trimming and J lost 8 bases; unmatched junction nucleotides: 4. CDR3 in amino acids: CASSISGSYEQFF. CDR3 sequence (DNA): TGTGCCAGCAGCATTAGCGGGAGCTATGAGCAGTTCTTC.

The chain uses TRBV6-6 and TRBJ2-1; 13 nucleotides align to TRBD2. The germline gives CDR1 MNHNY, CDR2 SVGAGI (reference sequence). This CDR3 contains 15 residues. V was clipped by 7 bases and J by 7 bases; unmatched bases: 7. CDR3 bases: TGTGCCAGCATCTACGGGACTAGCGGGACTAATGAGCAGTTCTTC. This codes for CASIYGTSGTNEQFF.

J is TRBJ2-7 and V is TRBV19; no definite D call. Germline CDR1 reads LNHDA; CDR2 reads SQIVND (reference sequence). V was shortened by 1 base and J by 2 bases, with 6 bases between the two germline ends. This CDR3 comprises 13 residues. The CDR3 nucleotides read TGTGCCAGTAGTATAGGGAGCGCCTACGAGCAGTACTTC. It encodes CASSIGSAYEQYF.

The rearrangement links TRBV5-4 to TRBJ2-7; D is possibly TRBD1 (5 bases). Germline-derived CDR1 and CDR2 are SGHNT and YYREEE (reference sequence). The CDR3 has 15 residues. Trimming removed 3 bases at V and 2 bases at J, with 15 bases between. The CDR3 region is CASSWTPLLTYEQYF. In DNA, the CDR3 is TGTGCCAGCAGCTGGACACCCTTGCTTACCTACGAGCAGTACTTC.

The chain joins TRBV21-1 to TRBJ2-7; the D call TRBD2 from the table was never checked on the DNA. TRBV21-1 is a pseudogene. This CDR3 is 17 amino acids long. The CDR3 is CASSKGGDPRSSYEQYF. The CDR3 DNA follows: TGTGCCAGCAGCAAAGGGGGGGACCCTAGAAGCTCCTACGAGCAGTACTTC.

The sample holds one count of this clone. CDR3 loop: CASSLERKPYEQYF. CDR3 sequence (DNA): TGTGCCAGCAGCTTGGAGAGGAAACCCTACGAGCAGTACTTC. The gene calls are TRBV5-8 and TRBJ2-7; no firm D call. With 0 bases removed from V and 2 bases from J, the gap between germline ends came to 9 bases. Looked up from germline, CDR1 is SGHTS and CDR2 is YDEGEE. The CDR3 sequence is 14 residues long. The whole variable domain, remainder taken from reference TRBV5-8 and TRBJ2-7, is EAGVTQSPTHLIKTRGQQATLRCSPISGHTSVYWYQQALGLGLQFLLWYDEGEERNRGNFPPRFSGRQFPNYSSELNVNALELEDSALYLCASSLERKPYEQYFGPGTRLTVT.

The V gene is TRBV19, the J gene TRBJ2-1; 10 bases map to TRBD2. Germline V gives CDR1 LNHDA, CDR2 SQIVND (reference sequence). CDR3 size: 23 residues. The trim removed 0 bases at V and 0 bases at J, leaving 20 bases unmatched. As DNA, the CDR3 is TGTGCCAGTAGTATAGATCAGCTAGCGGGAGTGGGAATGGTGAGGATCTCCTACAATGAGCAGTTCTTC. Its protein product is CASSIDQLAGVGMVRISYNEQFF.

The chain links TRBV2 to TRBJ1-2, with D unclear. Germline loops: CDR1 SNHLY, CDR2 FYNNEI. This CDR3 region has 12 residues. V was clipped by 4 bases and J by 3 bases, with 6 bases between them. The CDR3 nucleotides are TGTGCCAGCAGTGGCAGGTACTATGGCTACACCTTC. Translation gives CASSGRYYGYTF.

The chain joins TRBV19 to TRBJ1-2; D may be TRBD1 (6 bases). The CDR3 has 15 amino acids. With 3 bases removed from V and 7 bases from J, the gap between germline ends came to 18 bases. Germline V gene lookup returns CDR1 LNHDA and CDR2 SQIVND (reference sequence). CDR3 region: CASSMRTANILGYTF. In nucleotides, the CDR3 is TGTGCCAGTAGTATGAGGACAGCCAACATCCTTGGCTACACCTTC. The variable domain in full, with the rest retrieved from reference TRBV19 and TRBJ1-2, is DGGITQSPKYLFRKEGQNVTLSCEQNLNHDAMYWYRQDPGQGLRLIYYSQIVNDFQKGDIAEGYSVSREKKESFPLTVTSAQKNPTAFYLCASSMRTANILGYTFGSGTRLTVV.

The chain combines TRBV20-1 with TRBJ2-1, with no clear D. The CDR3 length is 11 residues. V lost 5 bases and J 9 bases, leaving 11 bases between the germline ends. Germline loops: CDR1 DFQATT, CDR2 SNEGSKA (reference sequence). Here the CDR3 reads CSAFDWREQFF. The DNA for the CDR3 is TGCAGTGCTTTCGACTGGCGTGAGCAGTTCTTC.

The J gene is TRBJ1-1, the V gene TRBV5-5, with D perhaps TRBD1 (5 bases). The length of the CDR3 is 14 residues. V lost 0 bases, J lost 5 bases, and 11 bases lay in between. The germline gives CDR1 SGHKS, CDR2 YYEKEE (reference sequence). Here the CDR3 reads CASSLEGISTEAFF. Written as DNA, the CDR3 is TGTGCCAGCAGCTTGGAGGGGATTAGTACTGAAGCTTTCTTT.

The genes are TRBV7-8 and TRBJ2-1; D is unresolved. V gave up 5 bases and J gave up 12 bases, with 17 bases separating them. This CDR3 contains 13 residues. The germline gives CDR1 SGHVS, CDR2 FQNEAQ. Here the CDR3 DNA reads TGTGCCAGCAGCGACATTGCTAAGCACCGGCAGTTCTTC. Protein sequence: CASSDIAKHRQFF.

This clone was detected once. The chain combines TRBV7-9 with TRBJ1-3, with 7 bases aligning to TRBD1. This CDR3 spans 15 amino acids. J was trimmed by 0 bases and V by 4 bases; bases with no gene match: 3. Germline lookup yields CDR1 SEHNR and CDR2 FQNEAQ (reference sequence). In DNA, the CDR3 is TGTGCCAGCAGCTCGGGACAGTACTCTGGAAACACCATATATTTT. Translation gives CASSSGQYSGNTIYF. Complete variable domain (other parts from reference TRBV7-9 and TRBJ1-3): DTGVSQNPRHKITKRGQNVTFRCDPISEHNRLYWYRQTLGQGPEFLTYFQNEAQLEKSRLLSDRFSAERPKGSFSTLEIQRTEQGDSAMYLCASSSGQYSGNTIYFGEGSWLTVV.

V and J are TRBV5-1 and TRBJ2-1; a weak D match, TRBD2 (6 bases). CDR1 and CDR2 from the germline V gene are SGHRS and YFSETQ. Trimming cost V 2 bases and J 7 bases, with 10 bases left between them. There are 13 residues in the CDR3. The CDR3 is CASSLTSLNEQFF. CDR3 DNA sequence: TGCGCCAGCAGCTTAACTAGCTTGAATGAGCAGTTCTTC.

The chain has TRBV5-1 and TRBJ2-5, with 12 bases fitting TRBD2. CDR1 and CDR2 from the germline V gene are SGHRS and YFSETQ. J gave up 5 bases and V 0 bases, and 8 bases lay outside the gene matches. CDR3 length: 17 amino acids. CDR3 in amino acids: CASSLAASGRAVETQYF. The CDR3 region has the DNA TGCGCCAGCAGCTTGGCGGCTAGCGGGAGGGCCGTGGAGACCCAGTACTTC. Combining the CDR3 with reference TRBV5-1 and TRBJ2-5 gives the whole variable domain KAGVTQTPRYLIKTRGQQVTLSCSPISGHRSVSWYQQTPGQGLQFLFEYFSETQRNKGNFPGRFSGRQFSNSRSEMNVSTLELGDSALYLCASSLAASGRAVETQYFGPGTRLLVL.

The chain uses TRBV4-1 and TRBJ2-7, with D perhaps TRBD2 (5 bases). Germline-derived CDR1 and CDR2 are MGHRA and YSYEKL. The V and J ends lost 5 bases and 7 bases respectively, with 24 bases between them. The CDR3 runs to 16 residues. Here the CDR3 reads CASSSREQVRVGEQYF. The DNA of the CDR3 is TGCGCCAGCAGCTCCCGGGAACAAGTGAGAGTCGGAGAGCAGTACTTC.

The CDR3 coding sequence is TGTGCCAGCAGTTACTTCCGCCCTATTCAGGCCACTGAAGCTTTCTTT. Protein sequence: CASSYFRPIQATEAFF. The rearrangement links TRBV6-5 to TRBJ1-1; D is unclear. The V gene's germline CDR1 is MNHEY and CDR2 SVGAGI. The CDR3 is 16 residues long. V was clipped by 1 base and J by 4 bases, with 16 bases between them.

V gene TRBV6-5 combines with J gene TRBJ2-1; TRBD2 matches 8 bases. Germline assignment: CDR1 MNHEY and CDR2 SVGAGI. J lost 2 bases, V lost 8 bases, and 5 bases had no gene match. The CDR3 sequence is 14 residues long. CDR3 loop: CASGIAGTYNEQFF. CDR3 nucleotides: TGTGCCAGCGGCATAGCGGGAACCTACAATGAGCAGTTCTTC.

This clone turned up a few times. This sequence joins TRBV7-9 and TRBJ1-1, with a tentative D call TRBD1 (5 bases). V shed 8 bases and J shed 5 bases, with 9 bases lying between them. CDR1 is SEHNR, CDR2 FQNEAQ, per germline (reference sequence). The CDR3 consists of 11 residues. The CDR3 loop reads CASGGKTEAFF. The CDR3 DNA reads TGTGCCAGCGGGGGGAAAACTGAAGCTTTCTTT.

The rearrangement links TRBV5-1 to TRBJ2-1, with 9 bases aligning to TRBD2. V was pared by 7 bases and J by 5 bases, with 10 bases of the junction left unmatched. This CDR3 contains 15 residues. Germline V gene lookup returns CDR1 SGHRS and CDR2 YFSETQ. CDR3 coding DNA: TGCGCCAGCGGGGTAGCGGGAGCTGAAAACAATGAGCAGTTCTTC. This sequence encodes CASGVAGAENNEQFF.

The chain couples TRBV5-1 to TRBJ2-1, with 10 bases aligning to TRBD2. Trimming removed 0 bases from V and 7 bases from J; junction bases left unmatched: 4. Germline CDR1 SGHRS, CDR2 YFSETQ. The CDR3 is 15 amino acids. The CDR3 region is CASSLGTSGPNEQFF. DNA for the CDR3: TGCGCCAGCAGCTTGGGGACTAGCGGCCCTAATGAGCAGTTCTTC. Full variable domain (rest looked up from reference TRBV5-1 and TRBJ2-1): KAGVTQTPRYLIKTRGQQVTLSCSPISGHRSVSWYQQTPGQGLQFLFEYFSETQRNKGNFPGRFSGRQFSNSRSEMNVSTLELGDSALYLCASSLGTSGPNEQFFGPGTRLTVL.

This clone was seen a few times. J is TRBJ1-5 and V is TRBV2, with D possibly TRBD1 on 6 matching bases. V lost 6 bases, J lost 0 bases, and 12 bases lay in between. CDR1 is SNHLY and CDR2 is FYNNEI in the germline V gene. The CDR3 is 15 amino acids. The CDR3 sequence: CASRRQESSNQPQHF. In DNA form, the CDR3 reads TGTGCCAGCAGAAGACAGGAGTCTAGCAATCAGCCCCAGCATTTT.

This chain uses TRBV5-5 with TRBJ1-2; D might be TRBD1 (5 bases). V was clipped by 4 bases and J by 0 bases, with 10 bases between them. This CDR3 contains 14 residues. Germline V gives CDR1 SGHKS, CDR2 YYEKEE (reference sequence). The CDR3 loop is CASSVQVSNYGYTF. CDR3 DNA: TGTGCCAGCAGCGTACAGGTATCTAACTATGGCTACACCTTC.

V gene TRBV7-2 combines with J gene TRBJ2-1; D might be TRBD1 (5 bases). V lost 0 bases and J lost 9, with 9 bases in between. This CDR3 region has 13 residues. Germline lookup yields CDR1 SGHTA and CDR2 FQGNSA. This chain's CDR3 is CASSLAGAAEQFF. CDR3 DNA: TGTGCCAGCAGCTTAGCTGGGGCGGCTGAGCAGTTCTTC.